These T cell receptor beta chains were read from a single sample in a study of T cells in Graves' hyperthyroidism and ophthalmopathy. TCRdb re-analysed the multiplex PCR reads in MiXCR, keeping a single row per CDR3 protein. The sample records almost 350,000 distinct CDR3 sequences, around 18% being singletons. Sequencing was carried out using blood. The origin of the receptors is a woman aged 35 to 49 with Graves' ophthalmopathy. CDR3s include the opening cysteine and the closing phenylalanine or tryptophan. Size is stated for part of the rows, as once, few or many counts, or as a class when the clone is expanded.

abundance,v_gene,CDR3aa
many,TRBV9,CASSPRTSGRIYEQYF
NA,TRBV30,CAWSVVDREEYEQYF
many,TRBV2,CASSESALSQPQHF
many,TRBV28,CASSFQGTGGEGAISNTEAFF
many,TRBV7-3,CASSLGTEQEAFF
many,TRBV6-2/TRBV6-3,CASSQDIQYF
many,TRBV27,CASSLFAGGYEQYF
many,TRBV7-9,CASSEGAYTEAFF
NA,TRBV28,CAISLPAGTGSYGYTF
many,TRBV5-1,CASRALTSVNTGELFF
NA,TRBV30,CAWGITGELFF
many,TRBV28,CASRGGRGPNTGELFF
many,TRBV12-3/TRBV12-4,CASSSGTGLQETQYF
many,TRBV20-1,CSATDRGYEQYF
many,TRBV2,CASSEVGTARGEQYF
few,TRBV10-2,CASNGRAGVSAGELFF
many,TRBV27,CASRATEAFSYEQYF
many,TRBV7-2,CASSSWTTRNTIYF
few,TRBV5-1,CASSLEPGALLPLHF
NA,TRBV15,CATSIDRGYEQYF
many,TRBV28,CASIRSPYEQYF
many,TRBV19,CASSIEQGYNQPQHF
many,TRBV2,CASIFRALSGNTIYF
NA,TRBV5-1,CASSLVYNTEAFF
NA,TRBV11-2,CASSLLRVELYEQYF
NA,TRBV19,CASSITDGVNDEQYF
many,TRBV28,CASSLLDSGETVGYTF
many,TRBV20-1,CSASYSTGNTEAFF
many,TRBV24-1,CATSPGGVAKNIQYF